This TCR beta chain originates from a study of blood T cell repertoires in COVID-19. Across the whole study: Samples of COVID-19 (acute and convalescent) were obtained from the United States, Italy and Spain. The cDNA or gDNA used as material had been derived from T cells, B-cell-depleted T cells, or PBMCs.

The authors' processing: Estimated nucleated cell counts came from reference gene primer amplification. Profiled with immunoSEQ multiplex PCR; TCRdb holds only in-frame clones, not every one. V, J and clone size were drawn from that table, and D and trimming were deduced from the DNA. In the table there are about 340,000 clones, 85% to 90% of which are singletons. A remark on this clone: The sample contains more than one DNA sequence encoding this CDR3.

In Seattle, patients joined the study during active infection and were tracked longitudinally. The germline V gene has CDR1 LNHDA and CDR2 SQIVND (reference sequence). CDR3 length: 14 residues. Deletions cut 8 bases from V and 0 bases from J, with 14 bases between. The TCR was taken from a woman between 50 and 59 years old with COVID-19, enrolled during active disease. Material for sequencing was peripheral blood. The rearrangement links TRBV19 to TRBJ2-7, with D unclear. The CDR3 DNA reads TGTGCCAGTTCCCGTCAGGCCAGCTCCTACGAGCAGTACTTC. It is translated as CASSRQASSYEQYF. The full variable domain, in which reference TRBV19 and TRBJ2-7 provide the parts outside the CDR3, is DGGITQSPKYLFRKEGQNVTLSCEQNLNHDAMYWYRQDPGQGLRLIYYSQIVNDFQKGDIAEGYSVSREKKESFPLTVTSAQKNPTAFYLCASSRQASSYEQYFGPGTRLTVT.